The clone carrying this T cell receptor (beta chain) was observed many times. TCRdb called the 5' RACE reads again in MiXCR, with one record for every CDR3 protein. This table holds about 60,000 distinct CDR3 sequences, approximately 9% found once. The data stem from a study of early T cells in non-severe SARS-CoV-2 infection. The sequenced sample consisted of whole blood. The receptor was derived from an adult who was a healthcare worker with PCR-confirmed SARS-CoV-2 infection or an uninfected control (not recorded which).

DNA of the CDR3: TGTGCCAGCTCACCAGCGCGAACTGGGGACTACGAGCAGTACTTC. Protein product: CASSPARTGDYEQYF. This chain links TRBV18 with TRBJ2-7; D is ambiguous. This CDR3 region has 15 residues. CDR1 KGHSH and CDR2 LQKENI come from the germline V gene. The V gene lost 2 bases and the J gene lost 3 bases, with 14 bases spanning the gap.